This T cell receptor beta chain was found in a study of patients and donors after allogeneic stem cell transplantation. V was clipped by 1 base and J by 2 bases, with 16 bases between them. CDR1 is SGHKS, CDR2 YYEKEE, per germline (reference sequence). This CDR3 has 16 amino acids. This clonotype occurred a few times. TCRdb reprocessed the RT-PCR reads with MiXCR, giving one entry per CDR3 protein. The table lists 400,000 to 500,000 distinct CDR3 sequences, around 16% of them singletons. The chain combines TRBV5-5 with TRBJ2-7; the D gene is possibly TRBD2 (5 bases). The receptor was derived from a human donor who was either an allogeneic HSCT recipient or a stem cell or donor lymphocyte infusion donor (not recorded which). It is not recorded whose cells these are; they may come from a transplant donor. Sequences were obtained from blood, either unsorted or a sorted T cell fraction (not recorded which). The CDR3 DNA sequence: TGTGCCAGCAGCTTGAATCGAAGGCTAGCCACCTACGAGCAGTACTTC. Translation: CASSLNRRLATYEQYF.